This TCR beta chain was captured in a study of response to subunit inactivated influenza vaccine. With V trimmed by 4 bases and J by 0 bases, 6 bases remained unmatched. This CDR3 spans 14 amino acids. CDR1 is SQVTM and CDR2 is ANQGSEA in the germline V gene. TCRdb re-analysed the RT-PCR reads in MiXCR, keeping a single row per CDR3 protein. Among 450,000 to 600,000 distinct CDR3 sequences listed, roughly 7.6% were seen once. Findings of the study overall: With each seasonal influenza vaccination, the authors suggested, few new T cells are recruited.

Note on this clonotype: The antigen remains unidentified.

This TCR was sampled from a man between 45 and 75 years old who received an inactivated influenza vaccine. The specimen was PBMCs from blood, collected about 24 months after vaccination. The rearrangement joins TRBV29-1 to TRBJ2-7; TRBD1 matches 7 bases. CDR3 in DNA: TGCAGCGTTGCCGGGACAGAGGTCTCCTACGAGCAGTACTTC. Protein product: CSVAGTEVSYEQYF.